This entry concerns a single T cell receptor beta chain. What it binds is not known. The data belong to a study of identifying expanded T cells in peripheral blood. Whole-study findings and limits: Across healthy donors, higher total template counts meant significantly greater roughly 2-week count variance.

Profiled with immunoSEQ multiplex PCR; TCRdb holds only in-frame clones, not every one. This table has some 99,000 clones, less than 90% appearing once. V was clipped by 1 base and J by 3 bases; unmatched bases: 2. Germline values: CDR1 MGHDK, CDR2 SYGVNS. The CDR3 length is 14 residues. Sequenced material: blood. The TCR originated in a person aged 18 to 75 in good health. This chain links TRBV25-1 with TRBJ1-1; 7 bases line up with TRBD1. The CDR3 loop is CASSESGGYTEAFF. As DNA, the CDR3 is TGTGCCAGCAGTGAATCAGGGGGATACACTGAAGCTTTCTTT.